The 4 T cell receptor beta chains reported below all come from one sample, sequenced in a study of T cell changes during pregnancy in multiple sclerosis. The method was immunoSEQ multiplex PCR; TCRdb's version includes in-frame clones alone and lacks a portion of them. The sample has about 93,000 clones; approximately 92% are singletons. The sample here was peripheral blood, taken after pregnancy. These receptors were taken from a female donor with multiple sclerosis, enrolled in a pregnancy study.

The V and J genes are TRBV6-5 and TRBJ1-1, with D perhaps matching TRBD1 (5 bases). This CDR3 contains 13 residues. Looked up from germline, CDR1 is MNHEY and CDR2 is SVGAGI. Trimming shortened V by 7 bases and J by 4 bases, and 13 bases separated the two germline ends. For the CDR3, the DNA is TGTGCCAGCACTTTCGGGGGAGGCACTGAAGCTTTCTTT. Protein product: CASTFGGGTEAFF.

This clone was observed a single time. The chain recombines TRBV7-2 with TRBJ2-3; 7 nucleotides align to TRBD2. This CDR3 has 16 amino acids. Germline CDR1 reads SGHTA; CDR2 reads FQGNSA. V gave up 1 base and J gave up 2 bases; unmatched junction bases: 6. CDR3 amino acids: CASSLVGGGVTDTQYF. Here the CDR3 DNA reads TGTGCCAGCAGCTTAGTGGGGGGAGGGGTCACAGATACGCAGTATTTT.

The V and J genes are TRBV10-2 and TRBJ1-3; no clear D. This CDR3 has 16 amino acids. Between the trimmed V and J ends, which lost 2 bases and 3 bases, there was a span of 14 bases. Germline V gene sequence: CDR1 WSHSY, CDR2 SAAADI. The CDR3 DNA follows: TGCGCCAGCAGTGAGAGGGAAGAGGGCGGTGGAAACACCATATATTTT. Residues: CASSEREEGGGNTIYF.

This rearrangement joins TRBV7-9 to TRBJ2-4; 9 nucleotides line up with TRBD1. This CDR3 region has 14 residues. With 1 base clipped from V and 9 bases from J, the junction kept 4 bases outside the gene matches. Germline V gene sequence: CDR1 SEHNR, CDR2 FQNEAQ (reference sequence). CDR3 in amino acids: CASSLGGQGSIQYF. Written as DNA, the CDR3 is TGTGCCAGCAGCTTAGGAGGACAGGGGAGCATTCAGTACTTC.